These T cell receptor beta chains were read from a single sample in a study of response to subunit inactivated influenza vaccine. TCRdb re-called the RT-PCR reads with MiXCR, one entry per CDR3 protein. The table has roughly 700,000 distinct CDR3 sequences, around 14% seen once; the top ten hold approximately 10%. Sequencing used PBMCs from blood, obtained 12 days after vaccination. The source is a middle-aged man who received an inactivated influenza vaccine. The CDR3 runs from the conserved cysteine through the conserved F or W. The D gene is left open where the match is weak. Clone sizes are given selectively: once, few, many, or a class where the clone is expanded.

V gene	D gene	J gene	clone size	CDR3 DNA	CDR3 protein
TRBV5-1	-	TRBJ2-1	many	TGCGCCAGCGCCGACCGTGGGTACAATGAGCAGTTCTTC	CASADRGYNEQFF
TRBV9	TRBD1	TRBJ2-2	-	TGTGCCAGCAGCCATGCGACAGGGCAATCTAGAATCGGGGAGCTGTTTTTT	CASSHATGQSRIGELFF
TRBV5-1	TRBD1	TRBJ2-1	few	TGCGCCAGCAGCCCCGGGACAGGGGCTAGCTACAATGAGCAGTTCTTC	CASSPGTGASYNEQFF
TRBV5-5	-	TRBJ2-7	few	TGTGCCAGCAGCTTAGGGGTCGCGAGTACCTACGAGCAGTACTTC	CASSLGVASTYEQYF
TRBV4-1	-	TRBJ2-7	few	TGCGCCAGCAGCCTGGCGATTCCGAACGAGCAGTACTTC	CASSLAIPNEQYF
TRBV4-1	TRBD2	TRBJ2-1	-	TGCGCCAGCAGCCAAGAACCTAGCGGGGGGGCCCCAATAAACAATGAGCAGTTCTTC	CASSQEPSGGAPINNEQFF
TRBV11-1	-	TRBJ2-7	few	TGTGCCAGCAGCGCCACGGAGGGGATGGCCCAGCGGCAGTACTTC	CASSATEGMAQRQYF
TRBV5-1	TRBD1	TRBJ2-5	-	TGCGCCAGCAGCAATCCGGGACAGGGTGAGACCCAGTACTTC	CASSNPGQGETQYF
TRBV25-1	-	TRBJ2-6	-	TGTGCCAGCAGTGGGTTCGGCTCTGGGGCCAACGTCCTGACTTTC	CASSGFGSGANVLTF
TRBV28	-	TRBJ2-3	few	TGTGCCAGCAGTTTATCGGCGGGCTCTAGCACAGATACGCAGTATTTT	CASSLSAGSSTDTQYF
TRBV10-3	TRBD1	TRBJ1-2	-	TGTGCCATCAGTGTCCGGGACAGGGTGTATGGCTACACCTTC	CAISVRDRVYGYTF
TRBV7-2	-	TRBJ2-7	many	TGTGCCAGCAGCTTAACTCTTTTCAGAAATTACGAGCAGTACTTC	CASSLTLFRNYEQYF
TRBV20-1	-	TRBJ2-5	few	TGCAGTGCTAGAGATCCGAGCCAGAGAAAAAGGGAGACCCAGTACTTC	CSARDPSQRKRETQYF
TRBV20-1	-	TRBJ1-1	-	TGCAGTGCTAGACACCGGGGTGAAGCTTTCTTT	CSARHRGEAFF
TRBV3-1	-	TRBJ2-7	few	TGTGCCAGCAGCAAGGGACACTACGAGCAGTACTTC	CASSKGHYEQYF
TRBV5-1	-	TRBJ2-5	-	TGCGCCAGCAGCTTGGTGACAGGGAGGGAGACCCAGTACTTC	CASSLVTGRETQYF
TRBV7-8	TRBD2	TRBJ2-3	-	TGTGCCAGCAGCTTAGTGGGGGGGAGAAGCACAGATACGCAGTATTTT	CASSLVGGRSTDTQYF
TRBV5-5	TRBD1	TRBJ1-1	-	TGTGCCAGCAGCTTCACCGGGACAGTGAACACTGAAGCTTTCTTT	CASSFTGTVNTEAFF
TRBV5-5	-	TRBJ2-3	many	TGTGCCAGCAGCTTGTTGCCGGGGCCTAGCACAGATACGCAGTATTTT	CASSLLPGPSTDTQYF
TRBV7-2	TRBD1	TRBJ1-2	few	TGTGCCAGCAGCCCCCAGGGACAGGTTCGGTACTATGGCTACACCTTC	CASSPQGQVRYYGYTF
TRBV12-3/TRBV12-4	TRBD1	TRBJ1-4	few	TGTGCCAGCCGACAGGGCCCTAATGAAAAACTGTTTTTT	CASRQGPNEKLFF
TRBV7-2	TRBD2	TRBJ2-7	-	TGTGCCAGCAGCTCTCCGGGACTAGTTTACGAGCAGTACTTC	CASSSPGLVYEQYF
TRBV11-2	-	TRBJ1-2	-	TGTGCCAGCAGCCCGCCGGGGGCGGGGTACGGCTACACCTTC	CASSPPGAGYGYTF
TRBV20-1	-	TRBJ1-5	few	TGCAGTGCTAGAGATTGGTCCAGACAGGACAGCAATCAGCCCCAGCATTTT	CSARDWSRQDSNQPQHF
TRBV11-2	TRBD2	TRBJ2-1	many	TGTGCCAGCAGCTCACTAGCGGGAGGCTACAATGAGCAGTTCTTC	CASSSLAGGYNEQFF
TRBV7-8	-	TRBJ2-5	few	TGTGCCAGCAGCCCCAGAAAACCAGGGGAGGCCCAGTACTTC	CASSPRKPGEAQYF
TRBV27	-	TRBJ2-7	-	TGTGCCAGCGGATCGGAGGGGAGACAATACGAGCAGTACTTC	CASGSEGRQYEQYF
TRBV30	TRBD1	TRBJ1-2	few	TGTGCCTGGAGTTCCCAGGGGACAGGGAACTATGGCTACACCTTC	CAWSSQGTGNYGYTF
TRBV5-6	TRBD1	TRBJ2-7	-	TGTGCCAGCAGCAAACGACAGGGGAAAGGCGAGCAGTACTTC	CASSKRQGKGEQYF
TRBV20-1	-	TRBJ2-3	few	TGCAGTGCTAGACCCAGGGGACGGGAGTTAGATACGCAGTATTTT	CSARPRGRELDTQYF
TRBV12-3/TRBV12-4	TRBD2	TRBJ2-4	many	TGTGCCAGCAGTTCCACAGCGGGGGGGAGCAAAAACATTCAGTACTTC	CASSSTAGGSKNIQYF
TRBV6-1	-	TRBJ1-5	-	TGTGCCAGCAGACAACCGGCGAGCGGGCATAGCAATCAGCCCCAGCATTTT	CASRQPASGHSNQPQHF
TRBV5-4	TRBD2	TRBJ2-1	-	TGTGCCAGCAGCTACCCCATGAGACTAGCGGGACCCTCCTACAATGAGCAGTTCTTC	CASSYPMRLAGPSYNEQFF
TRBV7-9	TRBD1	TRBJ2-7	once	TGTGCCAGCAGCCGAACCCACACCGGGACAGGGGGCTACGAGCAGTACTTC	CASSRTHTGTGGYEQYF
TRBV14	-	TRBJ2-7	few	TGTGCCAGCAGCCAACTAGGACCTTACGAGCAGTACTTC	CASSQLGPYEQYF
TRBV18	-	TRBJ2-5	few	TGTGCCAGCTCACCACTGGGGACGTACCAAGAGACCCAGTACTTC	CASSPLGTYQETQYF
TRBV4-1	-	TRBJ1-4	many	TGCGCCAGCAGCCAAGATGTGCGGGGGAATAATGAAAAACTGTTTTTT	CASSQDVRGNNEKLFF
TRBV14	-	TRBJ2-7	-	TGTGCCAGCAGCCAAGATCTTAGCCTGCCGCAGTACTTC	CASSQDLSLPQYF
TRBV7-2	-	TRBJ2-1	few	TGTGCCAGCAGCTTAGCGGGGACGGCCGTCAATGAGCAGTTCTTC	CASSLAGTAVNEQFF
TRBV27	-	TRBJ2-7	-	TGTGCCAGCAGTTTATCGACAGTTCCCGTCGAGCAGTACTTC	CASSLSTVPVEQYF
TRBV11-3	-	TRBJ2-1	-	TGTGCCAGCAGCTTAGGGAAAGCTAACAATGAGCAGTTCTTC	CASSLGKANNEQFF
TRBV20-1	-	TRBJ2-3	-	TGCAGTGCCCCCCGTGCGGGGTCACCAGGGGATACGCAGTATTTT	CSAPRAGSPGDTQYF
TRBV6-2/TRBV6-3	-	TRBJ2-6	few	TGTGCCAGCAGTTACTCCGGCGGGGCCAACGTCCTGACTTTC	CASSYSGGANVLTF
TRBV12-3/TRBV12-4	-	TRBJ2-2	-	TGTGCCAGCAGGGGGACACTGAACACCGGGGAGCTGTTTTTT	CASRGTLNTGELFF
TRBV7-9	-	TRBJ1-2	few	TGTGCCAGCAGCGCGTCAGAGTTTCCGGGCGGCTACACCTTC	CASSASEFPGGYTF